A single T cell receptor beta chain is shown here with its context. Antigen unknown. Profiling relied on immunoSEQ multiplex PCR, and the TCRdb table lists in-frame clones only, not all of them. The sample includes a few million clones, around 93% seen only once; the top ten take under 2%. These data come from a study of shared clonotypes between healthy human individuals. Regarding the study as a whole: The sharing of about 5.3% of naive CD4 clonotypes was seen across several donors. Sequencing depth was expected to influence donor clonotype sharing.

CD8 cells classed as naive were CD45RO-negative and positively selected for CCR7, excluding terminally differentiated effector memory CD45RA+ cells. Sequencing was done on a sample of naive CD8+ T cells from PBMCs. The receptor was isolated from a man aged 18 to 30 in good health. Some clones in this sample may be carry-over from other donors' samples.

This chain's CDR3 is CAIRGTKNTEAFF. CDR3 DNA sequence: TGTGCCATTAGGGGGACAAAAAACACTGAAGCTTTCTTT. The rearrangement links TRBV6-5 to TRBJ1-1; the D gene is possibly TRBD1 (6 bases). The CDR3 covers 13 residues. From germline, CDR1 is MNHEY and CDR2 SVGAGI. V lost 10 bases and J lost 2, with 14 bases in between.